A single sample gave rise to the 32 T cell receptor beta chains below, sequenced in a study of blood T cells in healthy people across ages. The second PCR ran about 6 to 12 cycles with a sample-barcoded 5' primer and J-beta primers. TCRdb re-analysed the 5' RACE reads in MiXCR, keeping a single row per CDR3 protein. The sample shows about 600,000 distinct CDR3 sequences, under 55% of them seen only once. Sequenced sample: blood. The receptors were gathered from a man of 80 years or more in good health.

The CDR3 region is CASSTGLGHEQYF. Here the CDR3 DNA reads TGTGCCAGCAGCACGGGACTAGGCCACGAGCAGTACTTC. The chain carries TRBV11-3 and TRBJ2-7; TRBD2 matches 8 bases. CDR1 is SGHNT, CDR2 YENEEA, per germline. The CDR3 consists of 13 residues. Trimming took 5 bases from V and 5 from J; bases not matched to a gene: 5.

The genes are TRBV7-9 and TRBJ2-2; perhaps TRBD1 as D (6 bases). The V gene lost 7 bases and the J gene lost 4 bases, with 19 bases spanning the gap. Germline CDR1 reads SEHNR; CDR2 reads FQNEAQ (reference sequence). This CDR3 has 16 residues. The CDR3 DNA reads TGTGCCAGCACCCGAAGGGGACAAACGGGCACCGGGGAGCTGTTTTTT. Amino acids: CASTRRGQTGTGELFF. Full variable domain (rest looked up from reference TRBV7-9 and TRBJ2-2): DTGVSQNPRHKITKRGQNVTFRCDPISEHNRLYWYRQTLGQGPEFLTYFQNEAQLEKSRLLSDRFSAERPKGSFSTLEIQRTEQGDSAMYLCASTRRGQTGTGELFFGEGSRLTVL.

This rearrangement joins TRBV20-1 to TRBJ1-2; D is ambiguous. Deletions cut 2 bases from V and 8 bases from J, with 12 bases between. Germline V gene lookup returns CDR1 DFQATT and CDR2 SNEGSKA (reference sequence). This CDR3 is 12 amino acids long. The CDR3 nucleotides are TGCAGTGCTAGACCTGGATATGAAGGCTACACCTTC. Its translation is CSARPGYEGYTF.

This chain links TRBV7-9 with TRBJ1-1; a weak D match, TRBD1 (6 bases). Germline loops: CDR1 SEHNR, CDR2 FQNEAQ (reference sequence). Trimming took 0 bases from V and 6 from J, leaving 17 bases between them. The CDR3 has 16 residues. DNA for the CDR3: TGTGCCAGCAGCTTAGCCAGGGGCCCTGTGTACGCTGAAGCTTTCTTT. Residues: CASSLARGPVYAEAFF.

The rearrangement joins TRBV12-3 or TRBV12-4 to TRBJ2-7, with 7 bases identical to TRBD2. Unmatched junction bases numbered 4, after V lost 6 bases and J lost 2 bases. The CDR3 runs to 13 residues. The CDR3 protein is CASRRRGAYEQYF. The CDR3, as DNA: TGTGCCAGCAGGCGACGGGGGGCCTACGAGCAGTACTTC.

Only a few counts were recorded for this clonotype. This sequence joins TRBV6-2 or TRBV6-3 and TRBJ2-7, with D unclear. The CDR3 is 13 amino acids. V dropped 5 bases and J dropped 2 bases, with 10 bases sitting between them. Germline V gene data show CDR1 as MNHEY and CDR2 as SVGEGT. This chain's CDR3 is CASSDFTAYEQYF. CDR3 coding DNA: TGTGCCAGCAGTGATTTTACAGCCTACGAGCAGTACTTC.

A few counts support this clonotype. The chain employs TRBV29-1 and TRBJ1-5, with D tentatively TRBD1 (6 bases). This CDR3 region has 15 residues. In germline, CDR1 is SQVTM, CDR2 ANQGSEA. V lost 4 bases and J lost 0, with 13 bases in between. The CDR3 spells CSVVEGGYSNQPQHF. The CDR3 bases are TGCAGCGTTGTAGAAGGGGGGTATAGCAATCAGCCCCAGCATTTT.

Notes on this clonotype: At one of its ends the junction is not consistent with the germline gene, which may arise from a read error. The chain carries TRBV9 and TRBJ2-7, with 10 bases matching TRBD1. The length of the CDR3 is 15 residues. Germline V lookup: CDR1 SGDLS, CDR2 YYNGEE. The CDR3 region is CAGSVEGQGNSEQYF. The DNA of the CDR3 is TGTGCCGGCAGCGTCGAGGGACAGGGGAATTCCGAGCAGTACTTC. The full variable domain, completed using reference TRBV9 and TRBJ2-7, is DSGVTQTPKHLITATGQRVTLRCSPRSGDLSVYWYQQSLDQGLQFLIQYYNGEERAKGNILERFSAQQFPDLHSELNLSSLELGDSALYFCAGSVEGQGNSEQYFGPGTRLTVT.

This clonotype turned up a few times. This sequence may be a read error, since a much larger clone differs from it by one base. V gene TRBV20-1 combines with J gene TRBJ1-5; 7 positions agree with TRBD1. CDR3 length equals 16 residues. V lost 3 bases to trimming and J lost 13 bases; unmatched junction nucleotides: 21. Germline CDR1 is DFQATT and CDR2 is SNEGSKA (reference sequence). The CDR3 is CSARTTYGTDIRSQHF. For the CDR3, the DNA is TGCAGTGCTAGGACTACATACGGGACAGACATTAGATCGCAGCATTTT.

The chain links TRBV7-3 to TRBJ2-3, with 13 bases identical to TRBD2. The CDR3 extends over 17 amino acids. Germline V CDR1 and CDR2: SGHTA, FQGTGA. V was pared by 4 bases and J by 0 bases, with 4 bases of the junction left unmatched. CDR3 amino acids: CASSSGLAGDSTDTQYF. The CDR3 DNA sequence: TGTGCCAGCAGCTCAGGACTAGCGGGGGATAGCACAGATACGCAGTATTTT.

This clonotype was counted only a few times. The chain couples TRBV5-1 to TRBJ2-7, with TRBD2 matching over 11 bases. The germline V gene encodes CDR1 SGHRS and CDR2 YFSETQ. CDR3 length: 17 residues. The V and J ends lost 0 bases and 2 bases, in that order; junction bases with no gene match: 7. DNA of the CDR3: TGCGCCAGCAGCTTGGCCCCCCCGACTAGCGGGGCCTACGAGCAGTACTTC. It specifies CASSLAPPTSGAYEQYF.

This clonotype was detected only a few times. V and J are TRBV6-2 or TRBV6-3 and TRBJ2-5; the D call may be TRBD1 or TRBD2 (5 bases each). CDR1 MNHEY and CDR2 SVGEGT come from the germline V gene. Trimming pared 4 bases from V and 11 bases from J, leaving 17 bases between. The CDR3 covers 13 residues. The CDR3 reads CASSSDGRREQYF. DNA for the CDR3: TGTGCCAGCAGTTCGGACGGTCGCAGGGAGCAGTACTTC.

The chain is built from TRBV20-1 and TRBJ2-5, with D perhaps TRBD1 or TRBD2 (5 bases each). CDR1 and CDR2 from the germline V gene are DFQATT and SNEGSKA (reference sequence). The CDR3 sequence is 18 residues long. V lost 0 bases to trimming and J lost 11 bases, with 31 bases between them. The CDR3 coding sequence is TGCAGTGCTAGAGATCGGTTGTGGGGACGCCACGGCGGCAATGAGCAGTACTTC. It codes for CSARDRLWGRHGGNEQYF.

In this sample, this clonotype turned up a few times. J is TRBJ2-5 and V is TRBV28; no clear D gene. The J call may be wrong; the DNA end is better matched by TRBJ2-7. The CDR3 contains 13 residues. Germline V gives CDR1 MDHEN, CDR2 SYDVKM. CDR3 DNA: TGTGCCAGCAGTTTAGATGGAGTGGGCGAGCAGTACTTC. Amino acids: CASSLDGVGEQYF.

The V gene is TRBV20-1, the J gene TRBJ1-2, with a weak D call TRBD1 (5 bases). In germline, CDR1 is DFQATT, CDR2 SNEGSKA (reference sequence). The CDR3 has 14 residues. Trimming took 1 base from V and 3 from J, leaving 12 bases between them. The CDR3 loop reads CSARGQLLDYGYTF. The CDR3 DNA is TGCAGTGCTAGAGGACAGCTTTTAGACTATGGCTACACCTTC.

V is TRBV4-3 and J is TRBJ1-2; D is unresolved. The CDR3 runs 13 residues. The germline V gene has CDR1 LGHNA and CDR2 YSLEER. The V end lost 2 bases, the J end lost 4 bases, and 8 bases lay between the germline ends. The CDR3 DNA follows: TGCGCCAGCAGCCAACTGGGTACCTATGGCTACACCTTC. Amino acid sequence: CASSQLGTYGYTF.

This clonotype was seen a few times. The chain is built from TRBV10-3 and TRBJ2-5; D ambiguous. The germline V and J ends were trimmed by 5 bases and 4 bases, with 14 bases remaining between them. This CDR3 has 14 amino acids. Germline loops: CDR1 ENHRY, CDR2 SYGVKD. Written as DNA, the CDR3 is TGTGCCATCAGTCCGACAAGCCAGGTAGAGACCCAGTACTTC. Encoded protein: CAISPTSQVETQYF.

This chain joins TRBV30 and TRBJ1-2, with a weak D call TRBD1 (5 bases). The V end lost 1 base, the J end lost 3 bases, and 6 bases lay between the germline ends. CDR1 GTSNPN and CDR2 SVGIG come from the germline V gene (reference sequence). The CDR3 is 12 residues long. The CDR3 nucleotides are TGTGCCTGGAGTGCGACAGACTATGGCTACACCTTC. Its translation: CAWSATDYGYTF.

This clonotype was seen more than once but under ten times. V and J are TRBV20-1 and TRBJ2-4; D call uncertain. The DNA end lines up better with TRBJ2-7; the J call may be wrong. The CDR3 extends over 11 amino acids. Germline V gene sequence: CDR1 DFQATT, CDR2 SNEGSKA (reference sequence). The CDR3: CSVARFVEQYF. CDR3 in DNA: TGCAGTGTGGCCAGATTTGTCGAGCAGTACTTC.

CDR3 residues: CASSSQRAGDYGYTF. DNA for the CDR3: TGTGCCAGCAGTTCGCAGAGGGCCGGGGACTATGGCTACACCTTC. The chain couples TRBV6-1 to TRBJ1-2; unclear D gene. The CDR3 totals 15 residues. V was shortened by 5 bases and J by 3 bases, with 16 bases between the two germline ends. The V gene's germline CDR1 is MNHNS and CDR2 SASEGT.

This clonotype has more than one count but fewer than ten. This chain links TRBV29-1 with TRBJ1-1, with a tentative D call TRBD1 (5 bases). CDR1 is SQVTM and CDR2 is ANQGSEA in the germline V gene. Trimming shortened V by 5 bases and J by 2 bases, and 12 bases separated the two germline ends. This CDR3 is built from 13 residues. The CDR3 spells CSVSQGDNTEAFF. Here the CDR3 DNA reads TGCAGCGTTTCCCAAGGGGATAACACTGAAGCTTTCTTT.

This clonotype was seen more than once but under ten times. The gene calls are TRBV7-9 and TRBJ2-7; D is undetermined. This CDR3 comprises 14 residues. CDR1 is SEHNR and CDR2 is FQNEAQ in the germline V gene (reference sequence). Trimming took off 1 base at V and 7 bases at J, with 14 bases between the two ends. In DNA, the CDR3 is TGTGCCAGCAGCTTAGGGCAAGGCCTACGGGAGCAGTACTTC. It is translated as CASSLGQGLREQYF.

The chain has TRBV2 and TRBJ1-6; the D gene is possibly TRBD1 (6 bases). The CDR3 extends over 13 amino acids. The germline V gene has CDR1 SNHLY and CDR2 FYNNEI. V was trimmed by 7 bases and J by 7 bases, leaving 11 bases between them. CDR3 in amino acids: CASKQGGNSPLHF. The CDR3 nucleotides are TGTGCCAGCAAACAGGGCGGAAATTCACCCCTCCACTTT.

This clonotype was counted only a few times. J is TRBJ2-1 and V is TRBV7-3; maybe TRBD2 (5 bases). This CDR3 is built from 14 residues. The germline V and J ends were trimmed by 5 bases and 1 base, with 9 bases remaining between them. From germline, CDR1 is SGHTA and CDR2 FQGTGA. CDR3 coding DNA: TGTGCCAGCAGCCGAGAGCGGTCCTACAATGAGCAGTTCTTC. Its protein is CASSRERSYNEQFF. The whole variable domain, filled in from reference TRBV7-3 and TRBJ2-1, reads GAGVSQTPSNKVTEKGKYVELRCDPISGHTALYWYRQSLGQGPEFLIYFQGTGAADDSGLPNDRFFAVRPEGSVSTLKIQRTERGDSAVYLCASSRERSYNEQFFGPGTRLTVL.

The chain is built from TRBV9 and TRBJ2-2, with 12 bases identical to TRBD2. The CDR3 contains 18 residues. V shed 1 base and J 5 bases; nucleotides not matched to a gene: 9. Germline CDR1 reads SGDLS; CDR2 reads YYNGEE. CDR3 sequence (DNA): TGTGCCAGCAGCGTACTAACTAGCGGGGGGATTGATACCGGGGAGCTGTTTTTT. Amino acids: CASSVLTSGGIDTGELFF.

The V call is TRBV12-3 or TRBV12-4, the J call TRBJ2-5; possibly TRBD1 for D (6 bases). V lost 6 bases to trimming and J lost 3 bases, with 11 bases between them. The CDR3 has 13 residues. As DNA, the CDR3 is TGTGCCAGCAGGACAACAGGGAAAGAGACCCAGTACTTC. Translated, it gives CASRTTGKETQYF.

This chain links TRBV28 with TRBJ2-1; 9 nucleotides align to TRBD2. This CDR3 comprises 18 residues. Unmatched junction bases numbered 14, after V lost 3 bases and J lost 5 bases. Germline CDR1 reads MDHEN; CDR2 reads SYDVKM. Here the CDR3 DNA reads TGTGCCAGCAGTTTGCCAGCGGGGGGTCCTACCCTCAACAATGAGCAGTTCTTC. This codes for CASSLPAGGPTLNNEQFF.

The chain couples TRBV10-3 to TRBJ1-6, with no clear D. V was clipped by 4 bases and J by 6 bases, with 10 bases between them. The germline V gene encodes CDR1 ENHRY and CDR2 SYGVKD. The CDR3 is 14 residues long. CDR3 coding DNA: TGTGCCATCAGTGTAGAACAGACTAATTCACCCCTCCACTTT. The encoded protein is CAISVEQTNSPLHF.

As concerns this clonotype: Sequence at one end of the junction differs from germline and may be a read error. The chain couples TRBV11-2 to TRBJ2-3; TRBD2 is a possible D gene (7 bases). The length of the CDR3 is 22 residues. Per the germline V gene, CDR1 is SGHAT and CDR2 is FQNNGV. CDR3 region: CASSLVGGRVRAGEGSTDAQYF. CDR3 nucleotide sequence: TGTGCCAGCAGCTTAGTAGGGGGGAGGGTAAGGGCGGGAGAGGGGAGCACAGATGCGCAGTATTTT.

The CDR3 nucleotides read TGCAGTGCTAGAGACCCACTAGCGGGAGGATTTAATGAGCAGTTCTTC. Translated, it gives CSARDPLAGGFNEQFF. The gene calls are TRBV20-1 and TRBJ2-1; 12 bases match TRBD2. The CDR3 length is 16 residues. Unmatched junction bases numbered 7, after V lost 0 bases and J lost 7 bases. Germline V gene data show CDR1 as DFQATT and CDR2 as SNEGSKA (reference sequence).

The CDR3 spells CASTGGVSSVYEQYF. CDR3 bases: TGTGCCAGCACAGGTGGCGTATCGTCAGTCTACGAGCAGTACTTC. The chain joins TRBV2 to TRBJ2-7, with D unresolved. Germline V gives CDR1 SNHLY, CDR2 FYNNEI. CDR3 length equals 15 residues. Trimming left V 7 bases short and J 3 bases short, with 19 bases between.

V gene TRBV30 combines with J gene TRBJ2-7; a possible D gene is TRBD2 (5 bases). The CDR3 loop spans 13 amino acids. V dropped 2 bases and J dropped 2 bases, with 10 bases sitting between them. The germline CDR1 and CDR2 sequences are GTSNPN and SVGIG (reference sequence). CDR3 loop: CAWSLSGPYEQYF. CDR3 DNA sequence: TGTGCCTGGAGTCTGAGCGGACCCTACGAGCAGTACTTC.